Following are 4 T cell receptor beta chains from one sample sequenced in a study of OX40 agonist ivuxolimab in advanced cancers. TCRdb's table, derived via immunoSEQ multiplex PCR, lists solely in-frame clones and lacks some. The sample consists of some 25,000 clones, more than 70% of them appearing once. The sequences come from CD4+ or CD8+ T cells sorted from blood, collected in a trial of the OX40 agonist ivuxolimab. The receptors shown here come from an adult with an advanced solid tumor such as melanoma, head and neck, liver or kidney cancer.

This chain connects TRBV27 to TRBJ2-7; D call uncertain. Germline CDR1 and CDR2: MNHEY and SMNVEV (reference sequence). Trimming pared 2 bases from V and 4 bases from J, leaving 3 bases between. CDR3 length: 11 residues. The CDR3 reads CASSLGYEQYF. The CDR3 DNA reads TGTGCCAGCAGTTTAGGGTACGAGCAGTACTTC.

Written as DNA, the CDR3 is TGTGCCAGCAGTTTAGTGGGGGGCTTTGGCTACACCTTC. This encodes CASSLVGGFGYTF. The rearrangement links TRBV27 to TRBJ1-2; a possible D gene is TRBD1 (6 bases). Germline CDR1 and CDR2: MNHEY and SMNVEV (reference sequence). Trimming pared 2 bases from V and 7 bases from J, leaving 11 bases between. CDR3 size: 13 residues.

This clone appeared a single time. The rearrangement joins TRBV25-1 to TRBJ2-1, with no clear D. In germline, CDR1 is MGHDK, CDR2 SYGVNS. This CDR3 comprises 13 residues. Trimming pared 4 bases from V and 7 bases from J, leaving 11 bases between. As DNA, the CDR3 is TGTGCCAGCAGTGGTTCGGGTATTAATGAGCAGTTCTTC. Its protein is CASSGSGINEQFF.

This sequence joins TRBV9 and TRBJ1-3; 7 positions match TRBD1. The V gene's germline CDR1 is SGDLS and CDR2 YYNGEE. Losses at the gene ends were 7 bases for V and 2 bases for J; bases not matched to a gene: 6. The CDR3 spans 14 residues. In DNA form, the CDR3 reads TGTGCCAGCCGACAGGGAGGAGCTGGAAACACCATATATTTT. Its protein product is CASRQGGAGNTIYF.